The rows below give T cell receptor beta chains drawn from one sample of a study of vaccination and CD4 T cells after COVID-19. TCRdb fed the PCR reads into MiXCR, producing one record per CDR3 protein. The data show 15,000 or so distinct CDR3 sequences, roughly 62% seen once. These receptors have no identified antigens. Sequenced material: CD4+ T cells from blood, cultured in vitro, taken after SARS-CoV-2 vaccination. The source is a human donor who had recovered from COVID-19. The CDR3 runs from the conserved cysteine through the conserved F or W. A D gene is named only where the DNA matches it firmly. A row's size may be missing; if present it is once, few, many or a size class.

NA	TRBV27	TRBJ1-5	NA	CASSFRGNVGNQPQHF	TGTGCCAGCAGTTTTAGAGGGAACGTTGGCAATCAGCCCCAGCATTTT
few	TRBV28	TRBJ1-1	NA	CASTGPGPSQAFF	TGTGCCAGCACCGGCCCAGGCCCTTCTCAAGCTTTCTTT
once	TRBV6-4	TRBJ1-1	TRBD1	CASRTGEDTEAFF	TGTGCCAGCCGGACAGGGGAGGACACTGAAGCTTTCTTT
NA	TRBV6-1	TRBJ2-4	NA	CASSAGVAKNIQYF	TGTGCCAGCAGTGCGGGCGTAGCCAAAAACATTCAGTACTTC
few	TRBV7-2	TRBJ2-7	NA	CASSFQGGYEQYF	TGTGCCAGCAGCTTCCAGGGGGGCTACGAGCAGTACTTC
few	TRBV6-2/TRBV6-3	TRBJ2-7	TRBD1	CASVQRTGGDEQYF	TGTGCCAGCGTACAAAGGACAGGGGGCGACGAGCAGTACTTC
NA	TRBV27	TRBJ2-7	NA	CASSLSLTNSEQYF	TGTGCCAGCAGTTTATCGCTCACTAATAGCGAGCAGTACTTC
few	TRBV20-1	TRBJ2-1	NA	CSARDGKRTYNEQFF	TGCAGTGCTAGAGATGGCAAGCGGACTTACAATGAGCAGTTCTTC
NA	TRBV30	TRBJ1-1	TRBD1	CAWSVWGRGGNTEAFF	TGTGCCTGGAGTGTTTGGGGCAGGGGGGGGAACACTGAAGCTTTCTTT
NA	TRBV7-9	TRBJ2-3	NA	CASSHSEGFGTDTQYF	TGTGCCAGCAGCCATTCTGAGGGGTTCGGCACAGATACGCAGTATTTT
few	TRBV7-9	TRBJ1-1	NA	CASSSLIGDTEAFF	TGTGCCAGCAGCTCCCTCATTGGGGACACTGAAGCTTTCTTT
NA	TRBV5-1	TRBJ2-2	NA	CASSQDANTGELFF	TGCGCCAGCAGCCAGGACGCGAACACCGGGGAGCTGTTTTTT
NA	TRBV15	TRBJ2-1	NA	CATSRDSPNYNEQFF	TGTGCCACCAGCAGAGATTCTCCCAACTACAATGAGCAGTTCTTC
NA	TRBV15	TRBJ1-2	NA	CATSRDVGYYGYTF	TGTGCCACCAGCAGAGATGTGGGGTACTATGGCTACACCTTC
few	TRBV6-4	TRBJ2-5	TRBD2	CASSRTSGGQETQYF	TGTGCCAGCAGTAGGACTAGCGGGGGGCAAGAGACCCAGTACTTC
NA	TRBV11-3	TRBJ2-5	TRBD1	CASTKGASQETQYF	TGTGCCAGCACCAAGGGGGCCAGCCAAGAGACCCAGTACTTC
NA	TRBV6-1	TRBJ1-6	NA	CASSPGRDSYNSPLHF	TGTGCCAGCAGCCCCGGCAGGGACTCCTATAATTCACCCCTCCACTTT
NA	TRBV27	TRBJ2-7	NA	CASSLSGTTPRNAGEQYF	TGTGCCAGCAGTTTATCTGGGACCACCCCCCGTAACGCAGGGGAGCAGTACTTC
NA	TRBV7-6	TRBJ1-2	TRBD1	CASSLVLFRTGLPSYGYTF	TGTGCCAGCAGCTTAGTTCTCTTCCGGACAGGCCTTCCTTCATATGGCTACACCTTC
few	TRBV6-1	TRBJ2-1	TRBD2	CASRRGGNKDEQFF	TGTGCCAGCCGGCGGGGGGGAAATAAGGATGAGCAGTTCTTC
NA	TRBV11-3	TRBJ1-2	NA	CASSQDPAGRYGYTF	TGCGCCAGCAGCCAAGATCCGGCAGGGAGATATGGCTACACCTTC
once	TRBV30	TRBJ1-2	NA	CAWSGTGSHGYTF	TGTGCCTGGAGTGGAACGGGAAGTCATGGCTACACCTTC
large	TRBV28	TRBJ1-2	NA	CASSFPGWYGYTF	TGTGCCAGCAGTTTCCCAGGGTGGTATGGCTACACCTTC
NA	TRBV11-1	TRBJ1-1	NA	CASSQNGEGPAFF	TGTGCCAGCAGCCAAAATGGGGAAGGGCCGGCTTTCTTT
NA	TRBV7-2	TRBJ2-7	NA	CASSPRPTLASSTYEQYF	TGTGCCAGCAGCCCCCGCCCAACCCTAGCGTCGAGTACCTACGAGCAGTACTTC
few	TRBV19	TRBJ1-3	NA	CASKAAPGNTIYF	TGTGCCAGTAAGGCGGCGCCCGGAAACACCATATATTTT
NA	TRBV5-1	TRBJ1-2	NA	CASSLEVNYGYTF	TGCGCCAGCAGCTTAGAAGTCAACTATGGCTACACCTTC
once	TRBV7-2	TRBJ2-3	TRBD2	CASSFRRRGSGGDSLDTQYF	TGTGCCAGCAGCTTTAGGCGAAGGGGTAGCGGGGGGGATTCGTTAGATACGCAGTATTTT
NA	TRBV19	TRBJ1-3	NA	CASTSDSNTIYF	TGTGCCAGTACGAGCGACAGCAACACCATATATTTT
NA	TRBV7-8	TRBJ2-7	NA	CASSSRFGGDSYEQYF	TGTGCCAGCAGCTCCAGGTTCGGGGGAGACTCCTACGAGCAGTACTTC
NA	TRBV28	TRBJ1-6	NA	CASRSGNFLIGSPLHF	TGTGCCAGCAGATCGGGGAATTTTTTGATAGGTTCACCCCTCCACTTT
once	TRBV6-1	TRBJ2-1	NA	CASRDSSYNEQFF	TGTGCCAGCAGGGACTCCTCCTACAATGAGCAGTTCTTC
NA	TRBV29-1	TRBJ1-1	NA	CSVETGTHIPAFF	TGCAGCGTAGAGACCGGGACACATATTCCAGCTTTCTTT
NA	TRBV7-2	TRBJ2-1	NA	CASSLQGRDNEQFF	TGTGCCAGCAGCCTGCAGGGACGGGACAATGAGCAGTTCTTC
NA	TRBV20-1	TRBJ2-7	NA	CSIVLGAYEQYF	TGCAGTATAGTACTTGGGGCATACGAGCAGTACTTC
NA	TRBV7-2	TRBJ1-2	TRBD1	CASSFNRGNYGYTF	TGTGCCAGCAGCTTTAACAGGGGCAACTATGGCTACACCTTC
NA	TRBV5-1	TRBJ2-5	NA	CASSFVGGAQETQYF	TGCGCCAGCAGCTTCGTCGGTGGGGCCCAAGAGACCCAGTACTTC
NA	TRBV11-3	TRBJ2-3	TRBD2	CASSLAGRTDTQYF	TGTGCCAGCAGCTTAGCCGGGAGGACAGATACGCAGTATTTT
NA	TRBV11-2	TRBJ2-1	TRBD2	CASTYTRSGSGRNEQFF	TGTGCCAGCACATATACACGGTCCGGTAGCGGGAGGAATGAGCAGTTCTTC
NA	TRBV11-1	TRBJ2-1	NA	CASSLPNEQFF	TGTGCCAGCAGCTTACCCAATGAGCAGTTCTTC
NA	TRBV5-4	TRBJ2-1	TRBD2	CASGLANYNEQFF	TGTGCCAGTGGACTAGCGAATTACAATGAGCAGTTCTTC
NA	TRBV5-6	TRBJ1-5	NA	CASSFFLSNQPQHF	TGTGCCAGCAGCTTCTTCCTTAGCAATCAGCCCCAGCATTTT
NA	TRBV7-8	TRBJ2-3	NA	CASSLGPGGVTDTQYF	TGTGCCAGCAGCTTAGGGCCTGGCGGGGTCACAGATACGCAGTATTTT
NA	TRBV6-2/TRBV6-3	TRBJ1-1	NA	CASNSGGKAEAFF	TGTGCCAGCAACTCGGGCGGGAAGGCTGAAGCTTTCTTT
few	TRBV2	TRBJ1-1	NA	CASSDTGRNTEAFF	TGTGCCAGCAGTGATACGGGCAGAAACACTGAAGCTTTCTTT
NA	TRBV6-5	TRBJ2-7	TRBD2	CASSYTFSGSGFREQYF	TGTGCCAGCAGTTACACCTTTAGCGGGAGCGGTTTTAGGGAGCAGTACTTC
NA	TRBV19	TRBJ1-2	NA	CASSWGLYGYTF	TGTGCCAGTTCATGGGGACTCTATGGCTACACCTTC
NA	TRBV19	TRBJ1-2	TRBD1	CASSIRGGAYGYTF	TGTGCCAGTAGTATACGAGGGGGCGCCTATGGCTACACCTTC
NA	TRBV20-1	TRBJ2-3	NA	CSVSDIGTDTQYF	TGCAGTGTCTCGGACATTGGCACAGATACGCAGTATTTT
NA	TRBV19	TRBJ1-1	NA	CASSRQADTEAFF	TGTGCCAGTAGTAGACAAGCGGACACTGAAGCTTTCTTT
NA	TRBV5-1	TRBJ1-1	TRBD1	CASSSGTGTMNTEAFF	TGCGCCAGCAGCTCCGGGACAGGGACCATGAACACTGAAGCTTTCTTT
NA	TRBV7-2	TRBJ1-5	NA	CASSLSAGRDQPQHF	TGTGCCAGCAGCTTATCGGCCGGACGAGATCAGCCCCAGCATTTT
few	TRBV2	TRBJ1-5	NA	CASSADRGRNQPQHF	TGTGCCAGCAGTGCTGATCGAGGGCGCAATCAGCCCCAGCATTTT
NA	TRBV6-1	TRBJ1-5	TRBD1	CASSPLDRGNQPQHF	TGTGCCAGCAGTCCCCTGGACAGGGGTAATCAGCCCCAGCATTTT
few	TRBV19	TRBJ2-5	TRBD1	CASSIGQGAGETQYF	TGTGCCAGTAGTATAGGACAGGGGGCTGGAGAGACCCAGTACTTC
NA	TRBV20-1	TRBJ1-2	NA	CSARGAHTGSYGYTF	TGCAGTGCTAGAGGTGCTCATACCGGGTCCTATGGCTACACCTTC